The next 9 T cell receptor beta chains were all read from a single sample in a study of cytomegalovirus exposure and HLA in healthy donors. PCR amplification relied on 60 Vbeta primers (plus 13 Jbeta primers). Some clones are missing from TCRdb's copy, which holds only in-frame ones; the method was immunoSEQ multiplex PCR. The table includes roughly 160,000 clones, about 80% detected once. Material for sequencing was PBMCs. The receptors derive from a man aged 25-45 years in good health and CMV-seronegative.

The J gene is TRBJ2-7, the V gene TRBV18; the match to TRBD2 covers 8 bases. V trimming: 3 bases; J trimming: 4 bases; junction bases outside the gene matches: 5. Germline CDR1 is KGHSH and CDR2 is LQKENI. The CDR3 is 14 residues long. The CDR3 region has the DNA TGTGCCAGCTCACCGAATAGCGGGAATTACGAGCAGTACTTC. The encoded protein is CASSPNSGNYEQYF. The full variable domain, its missing parts supplied by reference TRBV18 and TRBJ2-7, is NAGVMQNPRHLVRRRGQEARLRCSPMKGHSHVYWYRQLPEEGLKFMVYLQKENIIDESGMPKERFSAEFPKEGPSILRIQQVVRGDSAAYFCASSPNSGNYEQYFGPGTRLTVT.

The chain employs TRBV7-2 and TRBJ2-3; the match to TRBD2 covers 15 bases. With V trimmed by 6 bases and J by 4 bases, 8 bases remained unmatched. The CDR3 contains 17 residues. Germline values: CDR1 SGHTA, CDR2 FQGNSA. The DNA for the CDR3 is TGTGCCAGCAGGCCCCCGGGACTAGCGGGGGGCGCAGATACGCAGTATTTT. Translated: CASRPPGLAGGADTQYF.

This chain uses TRBV28 with TRBJ1-5; 7 bases match TRBD1. CDR1 is MDHEN, CDR2 SYDVKM, per germline. With 6 bases clipped from V and 7 bases from J, the junction kept 9 bases outside the gene matches. The CDR3 has 14 amino acids. The CDR3, as DNA: TGTGCCAGCAGCCTGACAGGGTTTCAGCAGCCCCAGCATTTT. Protein sequence: CASSLTGFQQPQHF.

The chain joins TRBV7-3 to TRBJ2-5, with D perhaps TRBD1 (5 bases). The CDR3 length is 15 residues. CDR1 is SGHTA and CDR2 is FQGTGA in the germline V gene. V was clipped by 2 bases and J by 3 bases, with 13 bases between them. DNA for the CDR3: TGTGCCAGCAGCTTATCAGGGTTTGGGAAAGAGACCCAGTACTTC. Translating gives CASSLSGFGKETQYF.

V usage is TRBV30 and J usage is TRBJ1-3; 8 positions agree with TRBD1. J was trimmed by 2 bases and V by 2 bases; bases with no gene match: 8. The germline CDR1 and CDR2 sequences are GTSNPN and SVGIG (reference sequence). The CDR3 sequence is 16 residues long. CDR3 nucleotide sequence: TGTGCCTGGAGTATTGGGCAGGGGGCTACTGGAAACACCATATATTTT. Encoded protein: CAWSIGQGATGNTIYF.

The rearrangement uses TRBV29-1 and TRBJ1-3; D remains ambiguous. Germline loops: CDR1 SQVTM, CDR2 ANQGSEA. Trimming removed 4 bases at V and 4 bases at J, with 20 bases between. The CDR3 consists of 16 residues. Written as DNA, the CDR3 is TGCAGCGTTGGTGCGAGGGCCCCGGGTTCAGGAAACACCATATATTTT. Protein product: CSVGARAPGSGNTIYF.

This chain connects TRBV6-5 to TRBJ2-5; 11 nucleotides agree with TRBD2. The CDR3 has 15 amino acids. V gave up 8 bases and J gave up 9 bases; unmatched junction bases: 14. The germline V gene has CDR1 MNHEY and CDR2 SVGAGI. CDR3 amino acids: CASGASSSSGGPQYF. The CDR3 bases are TGTGCCAGCGGGGCGAGTTCCTCTAGCGGGGGGCCCCAGTACTTC.

The chain couples TRBV27 to TRBJ2-7; D call uncertain. Germline lookup yields CDR1 MNHEY and CDR2 SMNVEV (reference sequence). Trimming took off 0 bases at V and 3 bases at J, with 12 bases between the two ends. The CDR3 length is 15 residues. This chain's CDR3 is CASSLSSGSFYEQYF. The CDR3, as DNA: TGTGCCAGCAGTTTATCGTCCGGGTCATTCTACGAGCAGTACTTC.

This clone was detected only once. The rearrangement uses TRBV7-9 and TRBJ1-1; 7 bases are a match to TRBD1. The CDR3 length is 14 residues. Germline loops: CDR1 SEHNR, CDR2 FQNEAQ (reference sequence). The V gene end was trimmed by 5 bases and the J gene end by 7 bases; junction bases not matched to a gene: 10. This CDR3 reads CASSHSGTDYEAFF. CDR3 sequence (DNA): TGTGCCAGCAGCCATAGTGGGACAGACTATGAAGCTTTCTTT.